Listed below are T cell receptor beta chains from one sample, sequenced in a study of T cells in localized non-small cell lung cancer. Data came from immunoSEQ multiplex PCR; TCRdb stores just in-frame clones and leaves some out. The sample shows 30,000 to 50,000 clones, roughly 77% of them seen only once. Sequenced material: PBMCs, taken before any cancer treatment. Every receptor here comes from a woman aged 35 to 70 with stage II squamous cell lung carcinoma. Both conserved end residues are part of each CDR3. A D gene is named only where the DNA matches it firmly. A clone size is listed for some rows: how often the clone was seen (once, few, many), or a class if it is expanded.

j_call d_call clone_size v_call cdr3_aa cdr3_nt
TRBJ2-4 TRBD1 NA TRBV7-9 CASSSTGGLDIQYF TGTGCCAGCAGCTCAACAGGGGGATTGGACATTCAGTACTTC
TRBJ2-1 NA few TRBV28 CASSLPRQGGNEQFF TGTGCCAGCAGTTTACCCCGACAAGGGGGCAATGAGCAGTTCTTC
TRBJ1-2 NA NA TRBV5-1 CASSLEGGYGYTF TGCGCCAGCAGCTTGGAGGGGGGCTATGGCTACACCTTC
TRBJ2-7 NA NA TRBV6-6 CASSPGLVYEQYF TGTGCCAGCAGTCCGGGACTGGTCTACGAGCAGTACTTC
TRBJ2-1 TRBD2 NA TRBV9 CASSVSIPGLATPSSYNEQFF TGTGCCAGCAGCGTTAGCATTCCGGGACTAGCGACTCCAAGCTCCTACAATGAGCAGTTCTTC
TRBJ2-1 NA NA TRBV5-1 CASSLGPGSSYNEQFF TGCGCCAGCAGCTTGGGGCCAGGGAGCTCCTACAATGAGCAGTTCTTC
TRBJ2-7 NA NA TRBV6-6 CASSYVDEQYF TGTGCCAGCAGTTACGTCGACGAGCAGTACTTC
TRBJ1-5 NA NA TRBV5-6 CASSLGSSNQPQHF TGTGCCAGCAGCTTAGGCAGTAGCAATCAGCCCCAGCATTTT
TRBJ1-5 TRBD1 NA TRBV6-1 CASSPDRDQPQHF TGTGCCAGCAGCCCGGACAGGGATCAGCCCCAGCATTTT
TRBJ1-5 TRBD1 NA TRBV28 CASSGPTGGGNQPQHF TGTGCCAGCAGTGGACCGACAGGGGGTGGCAATCAGCCCCAGCATTTT
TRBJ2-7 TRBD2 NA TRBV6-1 CASSDPHGTSGIPTYEQYF TGTGCCAGCAGTGATCCACACGGGACTAGCGGGATCCCCACCTACGAGCAGTACTTC
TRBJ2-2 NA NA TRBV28 CANLDANTGELFF TGTGCCAACTTGGACGCGAACACCGGGGAGCTGTTTTTT
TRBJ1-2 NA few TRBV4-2 CASSQAGGDGYTF TGTGCCAGCAGCCAGGCCGGAGGGGACGGCTACACCTTC
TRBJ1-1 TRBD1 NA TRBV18 CASSTGGGEAFF TGTGCCAGCTCGACAGGGGGAGGAGAAGCTTTCTTT
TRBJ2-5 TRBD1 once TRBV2 CASSERTGRETQYF TGTGCCAGCAGTGAAAGGACAGGGCGAGAGACCCAGTACTTC
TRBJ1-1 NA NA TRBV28 CASSRDASGWDTEAFF TGTGCCAGCAGTCGGGACGCTAGTGGGTGGGACACTGAAGCTTTCTTT
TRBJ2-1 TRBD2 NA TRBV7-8 CASIAGGNNEQFF TGTGCCAGCATCGCGGGAGGGAACAATGAGCAGTTCTTC
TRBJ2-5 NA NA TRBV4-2 CASSQGPTEGETQYF TGTGCCAGCAGCCAAGGGCCGACAGAGGGAGAGACCCAGTACTTC
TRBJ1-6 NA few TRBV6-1 CASSEDPNSPLHF TGTGCCAGCAGTGAAGATCCAAATTCACCCCTCCACTTT